This T cell receptor (beta chain) was sequenced in a study of cytomegalovirus exposure and HLA in healthy donors. 60 Vbeta and 13 Jbeta primers were used in PCR. Sequencing was performed with immunoSEQ multiplex PCR; in TCRdb, only in-frame clones are kept and a portion is missing. Here the sample spans roughly 88,000 clones, approximately 80% being singletons. Germline V CDR1 and CDR2: SGHDT, YYEEEE. The CDR3 consists of 16 residues. V lost 1 base and J 8 bases, leaving 18 bases between the germline ends. This clonotype originated in a man aged 25-45 years in good health and CMV-seropositive. The sample consisted of PBMCs. The chain joins TRBV5-6 to TRBJ1-4, with D maybe TRBD1 (5 bases). In nucleotides, the CDR3 is TGTGCCAGCAGCTTGTGGGTTCGGGGGGACGGAGAAAAACTGTTTTTT. Amino acid sequence: CASSLWVRGDGEKLFF.